This record concerns one TCR beta chain sequence. One end of the junction is discordant with germline, which a read error may explain. This CDR3 has 14 amino acids. Per germline, CDR1 SEHNR and CDR2 FQNEAQ (reference sequence). Disease in donors with ophthalmopathy had moderate-to-severe activity, CAS ≥3, NOSPECS ≥4 and under 3 months' duration. The diagnosis combined clinical symptoms, thyroxine, TRAb, thyroid ultrasound and orbital computed tomography scans. These data belong to a study of Graves' ophthalmopathy and Graves' hyperthyroidism. Whole-study context: Peripheral blood was gathered at first diagnosis, ahead of any treatment whatsoever.

Amplification targeted the TCR beta CDR3 regions, with RNA transcripts as the source material. Second-round multiplex PCR came after a first-round RT-PCR that employed HTBI primers. From the multiplex PCR reads, TCRdb called clonotypes with MiXCR, one entry per CDR3 protein. The sample has under 60,000 distinct CDR3 sequences; approximately 50% are singletons. Sequencing was performed on peripheral blood. This TCR derives from an adult woman with Graves' ophthalmopathy. V usage is TRBV7-9 and J usage is TRBJ2-2, with D possibly matching TRBD2 (5 bases). CDR3 sequence: CPSSLSWGTGEPFF. CDR3 coding DNA: TGTCCCAGCAGCTTATCTTGGGGTACCGGGGAGCCGTTTTTT.